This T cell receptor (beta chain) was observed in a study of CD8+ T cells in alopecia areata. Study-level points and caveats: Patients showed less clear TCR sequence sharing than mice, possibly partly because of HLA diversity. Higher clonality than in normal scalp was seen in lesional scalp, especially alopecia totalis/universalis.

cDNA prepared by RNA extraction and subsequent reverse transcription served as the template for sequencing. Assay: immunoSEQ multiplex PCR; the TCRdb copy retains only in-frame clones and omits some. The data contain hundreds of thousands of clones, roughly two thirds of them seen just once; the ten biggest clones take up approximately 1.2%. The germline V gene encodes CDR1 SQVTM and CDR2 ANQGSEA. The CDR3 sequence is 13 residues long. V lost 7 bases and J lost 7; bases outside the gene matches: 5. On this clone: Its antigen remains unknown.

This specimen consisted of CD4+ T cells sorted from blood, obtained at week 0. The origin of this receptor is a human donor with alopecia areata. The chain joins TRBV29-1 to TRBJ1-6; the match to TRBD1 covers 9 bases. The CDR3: CSAAGTGNSPLHF. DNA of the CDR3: TGCAGCGCCGCCGGGACAGGGAATTCACCCCTCCACTTT.